This is a list of T cell receptor beta chains from one sample in a study of cytomegalovirus exposure and HLA in healthy donors. Method: immunoSEQ multiplex PCR; TCRdb's copy keeps in-frame clones and lacks some. This table has about 52,000 clones, about 50% appearing once. The sequenced sample was PBMCs. All receptors derive from a human donor in good health. Each CDR3 is given with its conserved first and last residue. The D gene is left open where the match is weak. Where a row states a size, it is once, few, many or the class of an expanded clone; other rows omit it.

>TRBV29-1|TRBJ2-7|NA|once
CSVGGLNSYEQYF
>TRBV7-3|TRBJ2-1|TRBD2|NA
CASSLGASGYNEQFF
>TRBV2|TRBJ1-6|TRBD1|NA
CASKGTANSPLHF
>TRBV7-2|TRBJ1-3|NA|NA
CASSLGGDPSSGNTIYF
>TRBV7-8|TRBJ1-5|NA|NA
CASSSNRRVGNQPQHF
>TRBV30|TRBJ1-2|NA|few
CAWSVSGDGYTF
>TRBV4-1|TRBJ2-5|TRBD2|NA
CASSQRTWTSGETQYF
>TRBV4-1|TRBJ2-7|NA|NA
CASSERGQGSYEQYF
>TRBV19|TRBJ1-1|NA|NA
CASSDPRGGPTEAFF
>TRBV19|TRBJ2-7|TRBD1|NA
CASSGTGGHEQYF
>TRBV7-8|TRBJ1-2|NA|NA
CASSFDTFYGYTF
>TRBV7-2|NA|TRBD1|once
CASSLGQGKTYEQYF
>TRBV5-4|TRBJ1-1|TRBD1|once
CASSLWDRGDYTEAFF
>TRBV11-2|TRBJ2-3|NA|NA
CASIPSWGLTDTQYF
>TRBV7-6|TRBJ2-1|TRBD1|few
CASSWEQGAISYNEQFF
>TRBV7-9|TRBJ2-7|TRBD2|few
CASSLGASGGHFYEQYF
>TRBV28|TRBJ2-7|TRBD2|NA
CASSLSAGRGTGEQYF
>TRBV23-1|TRBJ2-1|TRBD2|NA
CASSLSGRGAYNEQFF
>TRBV9|TRBJ1-1|NA|NA
CASSVVHSNTEAFF
>TRBV14|TRBJ1-4|NA|few
CASSLGAGGNEKLFF
>TRBV2|TRBJ1-2|TRBD1|NA
CASSEDRVYGYTF
>TRBV27|TRBJ2-1|TRBD2|few
CASSPGTTSYNEQFF
>TRBV5-5|TRBJ2-7|TRBD1|few
CASSSLVSYDRGDSYEQYF
>TRBV4-1|TRBJ2-7|TRBD1|NA
CASSQGWDRPYYEQYF
>TRBV2|TRBJ1-3|NA|NA
CASSEQGTGNTIYF
>TRBV6-1|TRBJ1-1|TRBD1|NA
CASRVSLRGDTEAFF
>TRBV19|TRBJ1-1|TRBD1|NA
CASSIRDWTGNTEAFF
>TRBV5-4|TRBJ2-3|NA|once
CASSSGLRLGTDTQYF
>TRBV19|TRBJ2-7|TRBD1|NA
CASSWAGGSEQYF
>TRBV5-1|TRBJ2-5|TRBD1|NA
CASSRDRGETQYF
>TRBV7-3|TRBJ2-7|NA|NA
CASSLRVGTSNEQYF
>TRBV18|TRBJ1-1|NA|NA
CASSRGQGWTEAFF
>TRBV25-1|TRBJ2-2|NA|NA
CASRGAIGELFF
>TRBV4-1|TRBJ1-1|NA|NA
CASSPRGNTEAFF
>TRBV10-3|TRBJ2-1|NA|NA
CAMRGPSYNEQFF
>TRBV29-1|TRBJ1-2|NA|NA
CSVEADRFFYGYTF
>TRBV30|TRBJ1-1|TRBD1|once
CAWSAYTSAGGTEAFF
>TRBV18|TRBJ1-2|TRBD1|NA
CASSANRGDGYTF
>TRBV4-1|TRBJ2-3|NA|few
CASTRTGRADTQYF
>TRBV5-1|TRBJ1-2|TRBD1|NA
CASSAGQNYGYTF
>TRBV7-2|TRBJ2-7|NA|NA
CASSFYSAGRGGEQYF
>TRBV7-6|TRBJ1-1|NA|once
CASSNRAQGMNTEAFF
>TRBV11-2|TRBJ1-5|NA|once
CASSLDWQGSNQPQHF
>TRBV5-1|TRBJ2-3|TRBD2|NA
CASSFRPGGGTDTQYF
>TRBV30|TRBJ2-1|NA|NA
CASGLNNEQFF
>TRBV30|NA|TRBD1|few
CAFARGLGGEAYEQYF
>TRBV19|TRBJ2-1|TRBD2|few
CASSIGGTSGGAGPYNEQFF